This T cell receptor (beta chain) appears in the sequencing data of a study of control samples from healthy donors and cancer patients. Germline trimming cut 1 base from V and 0 bases from J; bases unmatched to any gene: 3. The CDR3 has 17 residues. Germline V gene data show CDR1 as SEHNR and CDR2 as FQNEAQ (reference sequence). Using immunoSEQ multiplex PCR, the repertoire was profiled, and TCRdb retains in-frame clones only, with some absent. This repertoire shows around 180,000 clones, approximately 94% found once; its top ten account for over 1.3%. V usage is TRBV7-9 and J usage is TRBJ2-3, with 11 bases fitting TRBD2. Sequencing was performed on blood. This sequence originates from a woman younger than 30 in good health. The CDR3 sequence is CASSLGLAGGSTDTQYF. The DNA of the CDR3 is TGTGCCAGCAGCTTAGGTCTAGCGGGGGGTAGCACAGATACGCAGTATTTT.